This TCR beta chain was sequenced during a study of blood T cell repertoires in COVID-19. In the authors' methods: Estimates of nucleated cell counts were drawn from the amplification of reference gene primers. The data were produced by immunoSEQ multiplex PCR, yet TCRdb's version contains in-frame clones alone and is incomplete. The V and J calls and clone size were taken over from that table, and D and trimming were inferred from the DNA. This sample yields fewer than 350,000 clones, of which 89% are seen a single time; roughly a tenth belongs to the top ten. This CDR3 has 16 amino acids. The V end was cut by 3 bases, the J end by 0 bases, with 14 bases between. Germline CDR1 and CDR2: KGHDR and SFDVKD.

This clonotype originated in a woman in her thirties or forties who had recovered from COVID-19. The chain is built from TRBV24-1 and TRBJ2-7; possible D gene TRBD1, 5 bases. The specimen sequenced was PBMCs or T cells enriched from blood (not recorded which). CDR3 amino acids: CATSDVTEFSSYEQYF. CDR3 bases: TGTGCCACCAGTGATGTGACAGAATTCTCCTCCTACGAGCAGTACTTC.